This note documents a single T cell receptor (beta chain) sequence. The target antigen is unknown. V lost 8 bases, J lost 8 bases, and 10 bases stayed unmatched. The V gene's germline CDR1 is MNHEY and CDR2 SMNVEV (reference sequence). This CDR3 region has 14 residues. Sorting defined conventional CD4 T cells as CD4+CD127+. The source of the sample is a study of B cell selection in AIRE deficiency. Sequencing used immunoSEQ multiplex PCR; TCRdb keeps in-frame clones, though not all of them. The sample carries fewer than 30,000 clones, 90% to 96% recorded once. Whole-study results and caveats: Only approximately 10% of around 3,900 shared Treg sequences were patient-specific; 31.6% healthy-specific.

The sequence derives from a human donor in good health. Sequencing was carried out using CD4+CD127+ conventional T cells sorted from PBMCs. The V call is TRBV27, the J call TRBJ1-4; TRBD1 matches at 8 bases. In nucleotides, the CDR3 is TGTGCCAGCGGAGAGAGGACAGGGAGGGAAAAACTGTTTTTT. It encodes CASGERTGREKLFF. Together with reference TRBV27 and TRBJ1-4, the CDR3 gives the full variable domain: EAQVTQNPRYLITVTGKKLTVTCSQNMNHEYMSWYRQDPGLGLRQIYYSMNVEVTDKGDVPEGYKVSRKEKRNFPLILESPSPNQTSLYFCASGERTGREKLFFGSGTQLSVL.